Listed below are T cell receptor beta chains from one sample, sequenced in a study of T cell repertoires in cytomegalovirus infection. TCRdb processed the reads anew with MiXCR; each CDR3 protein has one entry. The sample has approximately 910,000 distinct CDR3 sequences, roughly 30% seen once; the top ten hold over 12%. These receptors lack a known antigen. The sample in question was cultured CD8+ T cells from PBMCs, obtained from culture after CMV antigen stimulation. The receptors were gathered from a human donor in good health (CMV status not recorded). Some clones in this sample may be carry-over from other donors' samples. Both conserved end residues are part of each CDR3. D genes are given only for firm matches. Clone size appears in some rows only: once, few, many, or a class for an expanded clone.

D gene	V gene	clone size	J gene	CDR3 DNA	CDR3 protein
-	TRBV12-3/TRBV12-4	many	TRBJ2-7	TGTGCCAGCAGTCCTACCGGGACGGGGCACGAGCAGTACTTC	CASSPTGTGHEQYF
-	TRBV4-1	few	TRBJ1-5	TGCGCCAGCAGCCAGATGAGTTTGGGTCAGCCCCAGCATTTT	CASSQMSLGQPQHF
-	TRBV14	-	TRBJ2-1	TGTGCCAGCAGCCAAGACCCGGGACTTCACAATGAGCAGTTCTTC	CASSQDPGLHNEQFF
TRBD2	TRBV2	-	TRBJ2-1	TGTGCCAGCAGTGAAACGGGGGGGAACTCCTACAATGAGCAGTTCTTC	CASSETGGNSYNEQFF
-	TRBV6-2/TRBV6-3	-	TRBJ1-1	TGTGCCAGCAGTTATTATAGTTACACAGGCCACACTGAAGCTTTCTTT	CASSYYSYTGHTEAFF
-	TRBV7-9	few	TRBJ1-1	TGTGCCAGCAGCTTACCTAGGGGGGAATTTACTGAAGCTTTCTTT	CASSLPRGEFTEAFF
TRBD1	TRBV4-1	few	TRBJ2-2	TGCGCCAGCAGCCAACCGGGACAGGGAACCGGGGAGCTGTTTTTT	CASSQPGQGTGELFF
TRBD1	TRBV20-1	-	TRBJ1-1	TGCAGTGCTAGATTGTCCGGGACAGAGGGCGGCAACACTGAAGCTTTCTTT	CSARLSGTEGGNTEAFF
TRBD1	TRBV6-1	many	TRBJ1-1	TGTGCCAGCGGCGGGACAGCGCCTCTTGAAGCTTTCTTT	CASGGTAPLEAFF
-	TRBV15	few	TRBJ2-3	TGTGCCACCAGCAGTAAACGGGGGCCTAGCACAGATACGCAGTATTTT	CATSSKRGPSTDTQYF
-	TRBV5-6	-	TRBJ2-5	TGTGCCAGCAGCGGGGCCCAGGGTATAGGGGAGACCCAGTACTTC	CASSGAQGIGETQYF
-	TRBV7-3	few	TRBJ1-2	TGTGCCAGCAGCCCCTCTGGTTCTAACTATGGCTACACCTTC	CASSPSGSNYGYTF
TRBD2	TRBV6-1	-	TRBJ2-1	TGTGCCAGCGGGGCTAGCGGGGGCCTACATTTCTACAATGAGCAGTTCTTC	CASGASGGLHFYNEQFF
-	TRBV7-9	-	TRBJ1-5	TGTGCCAGCAGCTTCTATGCCGGACACTCCGATCAGCCCCAGCATTTT	CASSFYAGHSDQPQHF
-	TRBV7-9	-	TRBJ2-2	TGTGCCAGCGACTCAGCCGGGGAGCTGTTTTTT	CASDSAGELFF
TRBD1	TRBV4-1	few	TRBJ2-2	TGCGCCAGCAGCCTCCTCGGGACAGGGGGCGGCACCGGGGAGCTGTTTTTT	CASSLLGTGGGTGELFF
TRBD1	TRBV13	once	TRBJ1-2	TGTGCCAGCAGCTCCCGGACAGGGTGGAGCTATGGCTACACCTTC	CASSSRTGWSYGYTF
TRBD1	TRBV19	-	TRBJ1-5	TGTGCCAGTAGTTTTACAAGCGGGACAGATAGCAATCAGCCCCAGCATTTT	CASSFTSGTDSNQPQHF
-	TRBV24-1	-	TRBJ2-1	TGTGCCACCAGTGATTCGTCCGATGAGCAGTTCTTC	CATSDSSDEQFF
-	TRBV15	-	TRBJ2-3	TGTGCCACCTCTGGGACTAGCACAGATACGCAGTATTTT	CATSGTSTDTQYF
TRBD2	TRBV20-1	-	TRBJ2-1	TGCAGTGCAGCAGGACTAGCGGGGGGGCATTTCTACAATGAGCAGTTCTTC	CSAAGLAGGHFYNEQFF
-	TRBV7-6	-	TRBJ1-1	TGTGCCAGCACCTCCGACACTGAAGCTTTCTTT	CASTSDTEAFF
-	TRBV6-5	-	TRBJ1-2	TGTGCCAGCAGTTACTCGAGGGGAATTTATGGCTACACCTTC	CASSYSRGIYGYTF
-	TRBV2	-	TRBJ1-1	TGTGCCAGCAGTGGGGAACAGGCCCTCTCGTCTACGGGCGAAGCTTTCTTT	CASSGEQALSSTGEAFF
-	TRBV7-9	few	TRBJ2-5	TGTGCCAGCAGCTTAGCGCTTCGGACCCCACCGCAAGAGACCCAGTACTTC	CASSLALRTPPQETQYF
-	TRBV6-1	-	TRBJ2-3	TGTGCCAGCAGTGAATTGGGGAGCACAGATACGCAGTATTTT	CASSELGSTDTQYF
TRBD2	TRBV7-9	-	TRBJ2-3	TGTGCCAGCAGCTCCACTAGCGGGGGCTGGGATACGCAGTATTTT	CASSSTSGGWDTQYF
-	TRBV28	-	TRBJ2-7	TGTGCCAACAGTTTCTCGGGACATCTCTCCTACGAGCAGTACTTC	CANSFSGHLSYEQYF
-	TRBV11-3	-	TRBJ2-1	TGTGCCAGCAGCTTAGGAGGGGGGGGGGGGGGGAATGAGCAGTTCTTC	CASSLGGGGGGNEQFF